One and the same sample provided the 16 T cell receptor beta chains below, sequenced in a study of CXCR3-negative and CXCR3-positive naive CD8 T cells. UMI-tagged TRB cDNA libraries were built via 5' RACE. TCRdb reprocessed the 5' RACE reads and stores each CDR3 protein as one record, lacking DNA. The listing contains about 62,000 distinct CDR3 sequences. Input material: naive CXCR3- CD8+ T cells from blood. Described subset: CD45RO-CCR7+CD27+CD95- naive CD8+ T cells lacking CXCR3 (TNR3-). The receptors come from a human donor in good health. Some clones in this sample may be carry-over from other donors' samples.

The chain links TRBV28 to TRBJ1-2; no DNA is available, so the TRBD1 call from TCRdb remains unchecked. The CDR3 consists of 15 residues. CDR1 is MDHEN, CDR2 SYDVKM, per germline. This chain's CDR3 is CASSPGTPRNYGYTF.

This sequence joins TRBV29-1 and TRBJ2-7; TCRdb reports TRBD1, a call that lacks DNA to check it against. The V gene's germline CDR1 is SQVTM and CDR2 ANQGSEA. This CDR3 is built from 14 residues. CDR3 sequence: CSVEDVGRGYEQYF.

This chain joins TRBV5-1 and TRBJ2-1; TCRdb designates TRBD1, a call that cannot be tested without DNA. CDR3 size: 15 residues. Germline CDR1 SGHRS, CDR2 YFSETQ. The CDR3 sequence is CASSLFEQGYDEQFF.

V gene TRBV6-2 or TRBV6-3 combines with J gene TRBJ2-1; TCRdb calls TRBD1, which cannot be checked without DNA. CDR1 and CDR2 from the germline V gene are MNHEY and SVGEGT. This CDR3 comprises 18 residues. The CDR3 is CASTLRGDSKSSYNEQFF.

The chain links TRBV7-6 to TRBJ2-1. This CDR3 spans 12 amino acids. Germline V gene sequence: CDR1 SGHVS, CDR2 FNYEAQ. The CDR3 protein is CASSLSDNEQFF.

The chain employs TRBV29-1 and TRBJ1-1. The CDR3 is 11 residues long. The germline V gene encodes CDR1 SQVTM and CDR2 ANQGSEA. The CDR3 spells CSVLRNTEAFF.

The CDR3 is CSRARTPLREQYF. The rearrangement joins TRBV29-1 to TRBJ2-7; TCRdb's D call of TRBD1 is untestable without DNA. The germline V gene encodes CDR1 SQVTM and CDR2 ANQGSEA. The CDR3 is 13 residues long.

The V call is TRBV29-1, the J call TRBJ2-7. The germline CDR1 and CDR2 sequences are SQVTM and ANQGSEA. This CDR3 spans 13 amino acids. CDR3 region: CSVETGNSYEQYF.

V is TRBV25-1 and J is TRBJ2-5; with no DNA, the TCRdb D assignment of TRBD1 cannot be verified. The CDR3 spans 14 residues. The germline gives CDR1 MGHDK, CDR2 SYGVNS. CDR3 loop: CASRGAGSQETQYF.

This sequence joins TRBV7-9 and TRBJ2-7; the D gene TCRdb calls, TRBD1, cannot be checked with no DNA. Germline-derived CDR1 and CDR2 are SEHNR and FQNEAQ (reference sequence). The CDR3 is 16 amino acids. The CDR3 protein is CASSSGTGGAPYEQYF.

The chain has TRBV29-1 and TRBJ1-2; TCRdb designates TRBD1, a call that cannot be tested without DNA. CDR3 size: 15 residues. Germline-derived CDR1 and CDR2 are SQVTM and ANQGSEA. The CDR3 loop reads CSVGPLDRVKGGYTF.

CDR3 sequence reads: CASSRHYEQYF. V gene TRBV7-9 combines with J gene TRBJ2-7. The CDR3 spans 11 residues. The germline CDR1 and CDR2 sequences are SEHNR and FQNEAQ (reference sequence).

V usage is TRBV28 and J usage is TRBJ2-5. Germline CDR1 and CDR2: MDHEN and SYDVKM. This CDR3 has 13 residues. CDR3 residues: CASSFLREETQYF. Combining the CDR3 with reference TRBV28 and TRBJ2-5 gives the whole variable domain DVKVTQSSRYLVKRTGEKVFLECVQDMDHENMFWYRQDPGLGLRLIYFSYDVKMKEKGDIPEGYSVSREKKERFSLILESASTNQTSMYLCASSFLREETQYFGPGTRLLVL.

The genes are TRBV3-1 and TRBJ2-7. Germline V CDR1 and CDR2: LGHDT, YNNKEL (reference sequence). The CDR3 is made up of 15 amino acids. This CDR3 is CASSQLSGVGYEQYF.

This rearrangement joins TRBV7-3 to TRBJ1-1; TCRdb's assignment of TRBD1 cannot be checked, as there is no DNA. This CDR3 region has 14 residues. Germline CDR1 and CDR2: SGHTA and FQGTGA. CDR3 region: CASSSTGEGTEAFF.

V and J are TRBV6-2 or TRBV6-3 and TRBJ2-1; TCRdb lists TRBD2, though no DNA is available to test this call. The germline V gene encodes CDR1 MNHEY and CDR2 SVGEGT. The CDR3 loop spans 15 amino acids. The CDR3 is CASHPGGPTYNEQFF.